The sequence of this T cell receptor beta chain was determined in a study of T-cell memory formation after mild COVID-19. General study points: Day 15 to 85 contracting clones showed balanced CD4/CD8; day 15 to 37 expanders favored CD4+.

This clonotype has a handful of counts. Its target is unknown. TCRdb re-analysed the 5' RACE reads in MiXCR, keeping a single row per CDR3 protein. The sample includes approximately 150,000 distinct CDR3 sequences, 6% to 7% of them seen just once. In germline, CDR1 is SGDLS, CDR2 YYNGEE. The CDR3 is made up of 15 amino acids. Trimming removed 4 bases from V and 2 bases from J; junction bases left unmatched: 6. The clonotype originates from an adult woman who had mild COVID-19 (a few samples of this study predate the infection). Cell type and time point are not known. The genes are TRBV9 and TRBJ2-7; TRBD1 matches 10 bases. Sequenced input: PBMCs or a T cell subset sorted from them (not recorded which). CDR3 bases: TGTGCCAGCAGCCCACGGGACAGGGGCCCCTACGAGCAGTACTTC. Protein product: CASSPRDRGPYEQYF.